Each of the 5 T cell receptor beta chains below was sequenced from the same sample in a study of T cells in tumors after PD-1 blockade. Method: immunoSEQ multiplex PCR; TCRdb's copy keeps in-frame clones and lacks some. The sample includes roughly 2,200 clones, 69% of them seen just once. The sequencing used tumor tissue, collected after anti-PD-1 treatment. The source is a human donor with basal cell carcinoma.

The V call is TRBV24-1, the J call TRBJ2-2; D is possibly TRBD2 (6 bases). The CDR3 has 18 residues. V was trimmed by 3 bases and J by 1 base, leaving 17 bases between them. Germline V lookup: CDR1 KGHDR, CDR2 SFDVKD. The DNA of the CDR3 is TGTGCCACCAGTGATCCCCCGGCGGGAAGGCTGAACACCGGGGAGCTGTTTTTT. Encoded protein: CATSDPPAGRLNTGELFF.

The chain couples TRBV18 to TRBJ1-2; TRBD1 agrees at 9 bases. Per germline, CDR1 KGHSH and CDR2 LQKENI. The ends lost 7 bases at V and 9 bases at J; junction bases unmatched: 9. The CDR3 loop spans 13 amino acids. The CDR3 loop reads CASWEGTGRSYTF. CDR3 bases: TGTGCCAGCTGGGAAGGGACAGGGCGAAGCTACACCTTC. The full variable domain, rest sourced from reference TRBV18 and TRBJ1-2, is NAGVMQNPRHLVRRRGQEARLRCSPMKGHSHVYWYRQLPEEGLKFMVYLQKENIIDESGMPKERFSAEFPKEGPSILRIQQVVRGDSAAYFCASWEGTGRSYTFGSGTRLTVV.

This sequence joins TRBV7-2 and TRBJ1-3; D gene ambiguous. Looked up from germline, CDR1 is SGHTA and CDR2 is FQGNSA. CDR3 length equals 15 residues. Trimming removed 5 bases at V and 0 bases at J, with 11 bases between. The CDR3 region has the DNA TGTGCCAGCAGCCCAGGACGGGGCTCTGGAAACACCATATATTTT. Protein sequence: CASSPGRGSGNTIYF.

The genes are TRBV2 and TRBJ2-3; no clear D. Looked up from germline, CDR1 is SNHLY and CDR2 is FYNNEI. Trimming pared 1 base from V and 1 base from J, leaving 6 bases between. CDR3 length: 14 amino acids. In DNA form, the CDR3 reads TGTGCCAGCAGTGAAGAACTGGGCACAGATACGCAGTATTTT. Protein sequence: CASSEELGTDTQYF.

The chain couples TRBV18 to TRBJ2-7; D call uncertain. V dropped 3 bases and J dropped 6 bases, with 6 bases sitting between them. The CDR3 is made up of 11 amino acids. Germline lookup yields CDR1 KGHSH and CDR2 LQKENI. DNA for the CDR3: TGTGCCAGCTCACCGAAGGGCGAGCAGTACTTC. The encoded protein is CASSPKGEQYF.